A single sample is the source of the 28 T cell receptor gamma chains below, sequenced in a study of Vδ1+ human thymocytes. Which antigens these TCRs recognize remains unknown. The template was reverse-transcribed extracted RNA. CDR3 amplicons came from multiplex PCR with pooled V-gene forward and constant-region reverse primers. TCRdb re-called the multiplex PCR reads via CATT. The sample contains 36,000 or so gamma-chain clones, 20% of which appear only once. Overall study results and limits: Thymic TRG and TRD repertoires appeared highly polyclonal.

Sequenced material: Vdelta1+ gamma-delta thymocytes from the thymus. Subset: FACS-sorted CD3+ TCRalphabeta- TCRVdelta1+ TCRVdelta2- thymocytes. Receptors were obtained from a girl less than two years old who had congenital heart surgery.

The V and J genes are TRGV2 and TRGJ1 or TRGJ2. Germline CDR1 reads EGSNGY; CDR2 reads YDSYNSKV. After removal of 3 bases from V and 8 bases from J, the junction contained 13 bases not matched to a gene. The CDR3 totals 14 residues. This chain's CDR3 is CATWDFNRDNKKLF. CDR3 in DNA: TGTGCCACCTGGGACTTCAACAGGGACAATAAGAAACTCTTT.

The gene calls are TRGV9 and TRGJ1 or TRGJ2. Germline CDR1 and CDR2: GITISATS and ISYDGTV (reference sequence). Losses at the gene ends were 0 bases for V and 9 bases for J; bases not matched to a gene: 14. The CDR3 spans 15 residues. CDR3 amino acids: CALWEVPYSLRKKLF. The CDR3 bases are TGTGCCTTGTGGGAGGTGCCTTATTCCCTTCGTAAGAAACTCTTT.

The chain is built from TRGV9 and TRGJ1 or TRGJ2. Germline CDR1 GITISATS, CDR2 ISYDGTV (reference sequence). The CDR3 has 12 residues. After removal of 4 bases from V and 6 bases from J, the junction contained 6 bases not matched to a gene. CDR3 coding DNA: TGTGCCTTGTGGGAAACTGGTTATAAGAAACTCTTT. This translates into CALWETGYKKLF.

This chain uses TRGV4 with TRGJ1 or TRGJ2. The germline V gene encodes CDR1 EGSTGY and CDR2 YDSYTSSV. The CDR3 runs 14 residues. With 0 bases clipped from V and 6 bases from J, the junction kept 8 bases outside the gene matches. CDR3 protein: CATWDGPSCYKKLF. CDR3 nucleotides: TGTGCCACCTGGGATGGGCCCAGTTGTTATAAGAAACTCTTT.

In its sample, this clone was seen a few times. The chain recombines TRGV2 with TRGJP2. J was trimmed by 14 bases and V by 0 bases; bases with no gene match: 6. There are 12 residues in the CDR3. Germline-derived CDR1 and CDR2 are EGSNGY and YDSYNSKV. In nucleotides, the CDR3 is TGTGCCACCTGGGACGGGCAAGTAATCAAGACGTTT. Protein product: CATWDGQVIKTF.

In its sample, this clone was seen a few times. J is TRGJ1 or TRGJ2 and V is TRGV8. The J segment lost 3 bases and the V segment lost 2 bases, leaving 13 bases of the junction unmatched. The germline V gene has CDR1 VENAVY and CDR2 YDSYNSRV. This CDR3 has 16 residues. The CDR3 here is CATWDKQIYPYYKKLF. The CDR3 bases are TGTGCCACCTGGGATAAACAAATCTACCCTTATTATAAGAAACTCTTT.

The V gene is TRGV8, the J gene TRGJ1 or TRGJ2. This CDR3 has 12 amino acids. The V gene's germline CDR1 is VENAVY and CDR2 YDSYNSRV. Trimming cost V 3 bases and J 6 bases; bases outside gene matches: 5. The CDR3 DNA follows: TGTGCCACCTGGGATGTCCCTTATAAGAAACTCTTT. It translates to CATWDVPYKKLF.

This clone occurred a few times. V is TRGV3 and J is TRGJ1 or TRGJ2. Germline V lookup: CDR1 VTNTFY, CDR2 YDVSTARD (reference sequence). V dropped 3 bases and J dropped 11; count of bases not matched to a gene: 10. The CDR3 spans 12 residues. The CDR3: CATWDGPIQKLF. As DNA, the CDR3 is TGTGCCACCTGGGACGGCCCTATACAGAAACTCTTT.

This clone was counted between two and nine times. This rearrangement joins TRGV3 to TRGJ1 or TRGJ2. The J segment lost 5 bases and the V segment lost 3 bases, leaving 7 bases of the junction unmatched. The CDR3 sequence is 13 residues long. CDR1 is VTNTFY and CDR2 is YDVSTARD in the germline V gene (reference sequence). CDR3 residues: CATWDVRDYKKLF. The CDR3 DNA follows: TGTGCCACCTGGGACGTCAGGGATTATAAGAAACTCTTT.

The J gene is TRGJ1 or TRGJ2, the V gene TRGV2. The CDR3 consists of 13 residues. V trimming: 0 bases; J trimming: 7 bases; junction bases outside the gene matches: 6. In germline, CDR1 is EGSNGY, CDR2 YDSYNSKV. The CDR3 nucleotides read TGTGCCACCTGGGACGGGCGAGACTATAAGAAACTCTTT. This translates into CATWDGRDYKKLF.

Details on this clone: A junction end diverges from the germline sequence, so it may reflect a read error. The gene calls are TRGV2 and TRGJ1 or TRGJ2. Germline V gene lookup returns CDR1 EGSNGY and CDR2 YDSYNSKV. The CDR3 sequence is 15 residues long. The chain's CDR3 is CATWDRNYDYYKILF. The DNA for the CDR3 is TGTGCCACCTGGGATAGAAACTACGATTATTATAAGATACTCTTT.

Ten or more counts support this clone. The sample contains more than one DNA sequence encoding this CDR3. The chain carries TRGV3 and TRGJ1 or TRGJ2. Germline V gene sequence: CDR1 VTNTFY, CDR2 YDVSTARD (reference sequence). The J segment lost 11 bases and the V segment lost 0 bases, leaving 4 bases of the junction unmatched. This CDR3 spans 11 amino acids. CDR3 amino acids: CATWDRPQKLF. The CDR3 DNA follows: TGTGCCACCTGGGACAGGCCCCAGAAACTCTTT.

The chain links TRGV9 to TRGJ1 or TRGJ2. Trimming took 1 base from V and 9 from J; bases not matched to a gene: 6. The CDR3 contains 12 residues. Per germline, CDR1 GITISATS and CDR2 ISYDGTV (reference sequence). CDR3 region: CALWEVDGKKLF. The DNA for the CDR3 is TGTGCCTTGTGGGAGGTTGATGGTAAGAAACTCTTT.

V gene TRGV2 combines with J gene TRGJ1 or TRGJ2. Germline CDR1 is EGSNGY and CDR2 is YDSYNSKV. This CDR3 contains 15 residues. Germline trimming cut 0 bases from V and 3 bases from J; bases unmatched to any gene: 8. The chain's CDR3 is CATWDGVSCYYKKLF. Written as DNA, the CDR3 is TGTGCCACCTGGGACGGGGTAAGCTGTTATTATAAGAAACTCTTT.

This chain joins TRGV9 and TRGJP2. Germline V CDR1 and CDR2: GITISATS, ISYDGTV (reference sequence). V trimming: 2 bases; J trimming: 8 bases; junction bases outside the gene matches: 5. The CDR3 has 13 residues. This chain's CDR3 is CALWEGLDWIKTF. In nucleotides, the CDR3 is TGTGCCTTGTGGGAGGGACTGGATTGGATCAAGACGTTT.

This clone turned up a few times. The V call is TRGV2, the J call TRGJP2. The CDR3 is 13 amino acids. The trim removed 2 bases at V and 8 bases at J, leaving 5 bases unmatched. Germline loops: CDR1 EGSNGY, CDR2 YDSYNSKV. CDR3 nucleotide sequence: TGTGCCACCTGGGACGTACCCGATTGGATCAAGACGTTT. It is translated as CATWDVPDWIKTF.

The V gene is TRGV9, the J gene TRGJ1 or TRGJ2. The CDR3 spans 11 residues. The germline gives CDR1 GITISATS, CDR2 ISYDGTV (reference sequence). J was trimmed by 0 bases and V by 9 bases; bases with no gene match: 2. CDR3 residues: CALVNYYKKLF. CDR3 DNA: TGTGCCTTGGTGAATTATTATAAGAAACTCTTT.

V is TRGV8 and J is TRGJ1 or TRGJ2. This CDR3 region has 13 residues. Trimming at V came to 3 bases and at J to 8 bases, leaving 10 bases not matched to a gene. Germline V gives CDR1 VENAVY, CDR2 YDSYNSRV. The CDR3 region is CATWDSQHNKKLF. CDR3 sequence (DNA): TGTGCCACCTGGGATTCCCAACATAATAAGAAACTCTTT.

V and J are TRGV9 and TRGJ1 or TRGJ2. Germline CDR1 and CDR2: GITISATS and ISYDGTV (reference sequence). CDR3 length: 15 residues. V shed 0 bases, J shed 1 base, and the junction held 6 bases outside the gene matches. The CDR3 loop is CALWEVRANYYKKLF. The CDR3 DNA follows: TGTGCCTTGTGGGAGGTGCGTGCAAATTATTATAAGAAACTCTTT.

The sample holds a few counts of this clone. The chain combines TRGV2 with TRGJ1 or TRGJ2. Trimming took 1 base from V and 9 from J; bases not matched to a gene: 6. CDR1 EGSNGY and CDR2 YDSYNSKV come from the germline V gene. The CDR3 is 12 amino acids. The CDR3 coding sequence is TGTGCCACCTGGGACGGTCCTTTTAAGAAACTCTTT. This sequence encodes CATWDGPFKKLF.

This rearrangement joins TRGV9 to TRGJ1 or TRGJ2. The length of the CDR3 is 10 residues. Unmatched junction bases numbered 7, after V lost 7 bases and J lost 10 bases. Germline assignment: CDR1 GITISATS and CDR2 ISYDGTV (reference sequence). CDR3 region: CALCGGKKLF. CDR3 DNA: TGTGCCTTGTGTGGAGGGAAGAAACTCTTT.

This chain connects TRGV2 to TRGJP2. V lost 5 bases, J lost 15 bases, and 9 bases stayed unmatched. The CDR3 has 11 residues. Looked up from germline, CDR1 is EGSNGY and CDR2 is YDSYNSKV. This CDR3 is CATWGEGVKTF. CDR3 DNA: TGTGCCACCTGGGGGGAGGGGGTCAAGACGTTT.

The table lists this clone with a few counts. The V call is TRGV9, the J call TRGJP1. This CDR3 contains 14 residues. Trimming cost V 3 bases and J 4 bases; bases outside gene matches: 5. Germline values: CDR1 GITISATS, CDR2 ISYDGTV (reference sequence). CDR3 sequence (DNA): TGTGCCTTGTGGGAGTTGAGCACTGGTTGGTTCAAGATATTT. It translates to CALWELSTGWFKIF.

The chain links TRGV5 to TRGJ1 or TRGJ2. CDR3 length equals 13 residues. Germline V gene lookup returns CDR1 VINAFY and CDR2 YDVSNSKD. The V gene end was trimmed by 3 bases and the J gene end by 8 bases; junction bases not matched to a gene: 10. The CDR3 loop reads CATWDRTKDKKLF. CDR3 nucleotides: TGTGCCACCTGGGACCGGACTAAGGATAAGAAACTCTTT.

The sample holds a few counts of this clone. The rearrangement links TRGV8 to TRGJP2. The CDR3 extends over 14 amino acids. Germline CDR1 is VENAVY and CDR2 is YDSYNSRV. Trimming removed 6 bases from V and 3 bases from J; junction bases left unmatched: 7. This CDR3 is CATWLMGSDWIKTF. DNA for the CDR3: TGTGCCACCTGGCTAATGGGTAGTGATTGGATCAAGACGTTT.

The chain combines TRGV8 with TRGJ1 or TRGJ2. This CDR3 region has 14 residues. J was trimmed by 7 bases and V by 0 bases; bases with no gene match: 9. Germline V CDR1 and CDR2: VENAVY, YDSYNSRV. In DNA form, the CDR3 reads TGTGCCACCTGGGATAGGGGTAGAAAATATAAGAAACTCTTT. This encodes CATWDRGRKYKKLF.

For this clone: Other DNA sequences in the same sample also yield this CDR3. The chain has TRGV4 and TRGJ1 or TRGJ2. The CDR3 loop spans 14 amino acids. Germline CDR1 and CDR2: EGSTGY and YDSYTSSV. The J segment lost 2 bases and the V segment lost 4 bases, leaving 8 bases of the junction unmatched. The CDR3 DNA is TGTGCCACCTGGGACGGGCTTCATTATTATAAGAAACTCTTT. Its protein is CATWDGLHYYKKLF.

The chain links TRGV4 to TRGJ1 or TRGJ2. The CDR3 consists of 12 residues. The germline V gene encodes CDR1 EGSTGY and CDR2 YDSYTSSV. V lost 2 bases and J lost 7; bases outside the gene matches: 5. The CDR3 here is CATWDARYKKLF. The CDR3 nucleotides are TGTGCCACCTGGGATGCCAGATATAAGAAACTCTTT.